This T cell receptor beta chain is drawn from a study of T cells in Graves' hyperthyroidism and ophthalmopathy. CDR3 length: 13 residues. V lost 4 bases, J lost 5 bases, and 11 bases lay in between. Germline V CDR1 and CDR2: MDHEN, SYDVKM. Whole-study findings and limits: Blood held most thyroid clonotypes expanded above 0.001 frequency.

PBMCs were derived from about 9.1 ml fresh peripheral blood. This clonotype turned up a few times. Its antigen is currently unknown. It was RNA transcripts that yielded the amplified TCR beta CDR3 regions. HTBI primers were the set used in a first-round RT-PCR of the TCR CDR3. A single record per CDR3 protein comes from TCRdb applying MiXCR to the multiplex PCR reads. Of about half a million distinct CDR3 sequences listed, roughly 21% are singletons. The rearrangement uses TRBV28 and TRBJ2-5; the D gene is possibly TRBD1 (5 bases). The sequence was obtained from a middle-aged man with Graves' ophthalmopathy. Sequenced input: blood. The CDR3 nucleotides are TGTGCCAGCAGTTATGGGGCCACCGAGACCCAGTACTTC. This gives the protein CASSYGATETQYF.